This entry describes one T cell receptor delta chain. Only a few counts were recorded for this clone. What antigen it recognizes has not been identified. TCRdb's protein for this DNA is that of a much larger clone and differs from the translation at residue 6, likely a read error; the protein shown is the DNA translation. The CDR3 contains 15 residues, cysteine and phenylalanine counted. The sequence is cut down to CDR3 DNA, 45 bases in frame from base 1. Here V drops 7 bases and J drops 7 bases, and the junction holds 15 bases not matched to any gene. CDR1 and CDR2 are drawn from the germline V gene: TSESDYY, QEAYKQQN. These data are taken from a study of DNA immune sequencing with unique molecular identifiers (dated by TCRdb to about 2020). Regarding the research as a whole: Immunomagnetic cell separation was used to enrich gammadelta T cells from buffy coats, and the genomic DNA of the enriched gammadelta T cells was then sequenced. Fluorescence-activated cell sorting was used to enrich gammadelta T cells from PBMC of over eight healthy individuals. In the comparison of enriched versus non-enriched samples, 100 ng of enriched gammadelta T-cell DNA and approximately 1 ug of non-enriched PBMC DNA were sequenced. The study developed and validated an ultrasensitive DNA-based TRD repertoire sequencing method using PCR-introduced unique molecular identifiers. The method was validated on synthetic reference molecules and on blood samples from healthy individuals. Donors were healthy individuals, with around ten donors profiled from sorted peripheral blood gammadelta T cells. Study-level results and caveats: The primer-based approach is unable to detect novel TRD sequences that the primers do not target. TRD repertoire diversity varied between healthy donors, with several donors highly oligoclonal where top 5 clonotypes exceeded half of productive molecules. TRDV2 paired with TRDJ1 was the most common TRD rearrangement among clonotypes in healthy donors.

The library came from multiplex PCR. A 32-plex assay amplified the genomic DNA, with primers for all 8 TRDV and 4 TRDJ genes spanning the CDR3. During around 3 cycles of barcoding PCR, a 12-nucleotide UMI was attached, and a second PCR using Illumina adapter primers followed. AMPure XP beads were used to purify the libraries, whose quality was checked on a Fragment Analyzer using the HS NGS Fragment kit. Sequencing was run on an Illumina MiniSeq mid-output kit with around 22% PhiX and 150 cycles of paired-end reads. The paper's processing steps were these. MIGEC version 1.2.9 was used to process the reads, grouping reads by UMI and building error-corrected consensus sequences. Modified VDJtools version 1.2.1 scripts and the tcR R package were used for post-processing. Via CATT, TCRdb reprocessed the public reads, and rows with identical DNA were then joined. The V and J calls and clone size are TCRdb's, not the authors'. The sample has 4,000 to 5,500 delta-chain clones on record, roughly 11% of them singletons. Of the sample, 45% to 55% falls within the top ten clones.

This TCR was recovered from a human donor in good health. The rearranged chain carries TRAV38-2/DV8 and TRDJ1; 8 central nucleotides agree with TRDD3. Material: gamma-delta T cells enriched from blood buffy coat, or unenriched PBMCs (not recorded which). Read as DNA, the sequence is TGTGCTTATTTTAGGTGCCGTGGGGGATCAGGTAAACTCATCTTT. Its protein product is CAYFRCRGGSGKLIF.